The clone carrying this T cell receptor beta chain was counted a few times. These data originate in a study of blood T cells in healthy people across ages. A J-beta primer mix and a sample-barcoded 5' primer were used in a second PCR of about 7 to 12 cycles. TCRdb re-derived calls from the 5' RACE reads in MiXCR, one entry per CDR3 protein. The sample includes under 1,100,000 distinct CDR3 sequences, roughly 24% of them seen just once. A minimum of 5 micrograms of total RNA was extracted per sample. Germline CDR1 and CDR2: SGHDT and YYEEEE. CDR3 size: 13 residues. The V end was cut by 0 bases, the J end by 7 bases, with 10 bases between. The same sample was also used in a study of T cells of mothers and their children. According to that study: The yield was over 8 million TCR beta CDR3 reads from each mother and roughly 3 million from each child. Related mother-child pairs shared slightly more overlap than unrelated pairs, but the difference was non-significant.

The chain employs TRBV5-6 and TRBJ2-5, with D possibly called TRBD1 or TRBD2 (5 bases each). The sequence was obtained from a girl aged 2 to 9 in good health. The sequenced sample consisted of blood. As DNA, the CDR3 is TGTGCCAGCAGCTTGGGGGACCCCGGGACCCAGTACTTC. This gives the protein CASSLGDPGTQYF. Supplemented by reference TRBV5-6 and TRBJ2-5, the full variable domain reads DAGVTQSPTHLIKTRGQQVTLRCSPKSGHDTVSWYQQALGQGPQFIFQYYEEEERQRGNFPDRFSGHQFPNYSSELNVNALLLGDSALYLCASSLGDPGTQYFGPGTRLLVL.